This T cell receptor (beta chain) was sequenced during a study of T cells after yellow fever vaccination. Study in general: Low-cell-number fractions underwent preparation using SMART-Seq v4 Ultra Low Input. Overall study findings and caveats: Re-detected after boosting: most primary clones, about 95% of CD4 and under 90% of CD8. A secondary response was less intense yet reached its peak sooner, at day 5 versus 15.

TCRdb re-derived calls from the 5' RACE reads in MiXCR, one entry per CDR3 protein. Of 450,000 to 550,000 distinct CDR3 sequences listed, 20% to 25% are singletons. This clonotype was observed a handful of times. Its antigen is undetermined. Looked up from germline, CDR1 is SGHTA and CDR2 is FQGTGA. V lost 5 bases, J lost 4 bases, and 11 bases lay in between. The CDR3 has 13 residues. The receptor was isolated from a man aged 18 to 35 who received the YFV17D yellow fever vaccine. The chain has TRBV7-3 and TRBJ1-1, with D perhaps TRBD1 (6 bases). The sequences come from PBMCs, collected approximately 22 days after the first yellow fever vaccination. This CDR3 is CASSPGTFTEAFF. The CDR3 nucleotides are TGTGCCAGCAGCCCTGGGACATTCACTGAAGCTTTCTTT.